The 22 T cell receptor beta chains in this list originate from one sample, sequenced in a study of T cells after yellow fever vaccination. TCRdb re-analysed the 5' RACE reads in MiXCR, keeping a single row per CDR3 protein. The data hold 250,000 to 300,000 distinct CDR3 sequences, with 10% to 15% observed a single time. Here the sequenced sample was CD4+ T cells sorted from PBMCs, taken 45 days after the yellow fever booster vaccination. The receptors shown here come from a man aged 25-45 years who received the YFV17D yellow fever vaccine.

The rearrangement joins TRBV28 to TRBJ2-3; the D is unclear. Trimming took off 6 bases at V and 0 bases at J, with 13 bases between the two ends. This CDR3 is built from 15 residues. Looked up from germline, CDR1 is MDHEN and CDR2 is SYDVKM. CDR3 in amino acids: CASSPAGSSTDTQYF. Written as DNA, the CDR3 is TGTGCCAGCAGCCCCGCCGGGTCTAGCACAGATACGCAGTATTTT.

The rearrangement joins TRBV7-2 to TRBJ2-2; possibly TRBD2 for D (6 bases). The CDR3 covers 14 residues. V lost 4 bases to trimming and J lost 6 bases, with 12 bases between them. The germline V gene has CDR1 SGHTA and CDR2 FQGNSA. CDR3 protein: CASSSGGASGELFF. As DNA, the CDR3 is TGTGCCAGCAGCTCCGGAGGGGCTTCCGGGGAGCTGTTTTTT. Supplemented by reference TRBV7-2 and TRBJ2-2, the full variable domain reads GAGVSQSPSNKVTEKGKDVELRCDPISGHTALYWYRQSLGQGLEFLIYFQGNSAPDKSGLPSDRFSAERTGGSVSTLTIQRTQQEDSAVYLCASSSGGASGELFFGEGSRLTVL.

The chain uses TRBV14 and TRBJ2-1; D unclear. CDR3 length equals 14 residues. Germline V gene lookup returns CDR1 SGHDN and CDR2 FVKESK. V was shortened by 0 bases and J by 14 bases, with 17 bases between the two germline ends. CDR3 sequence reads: CASSQDPAQPPEFF. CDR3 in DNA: TGTGCCAGCAGCCAAGACCCGGCCCAGCCGCCGGAGTTCTTC.

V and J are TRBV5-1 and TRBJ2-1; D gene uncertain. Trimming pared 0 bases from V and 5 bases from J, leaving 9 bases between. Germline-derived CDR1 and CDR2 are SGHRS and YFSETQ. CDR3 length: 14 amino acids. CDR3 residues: CASSLDHEDNEQFF. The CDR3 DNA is TGCGCCAGCAGCTTGGACCATGAGGACAATGAGCAGTTCTTC. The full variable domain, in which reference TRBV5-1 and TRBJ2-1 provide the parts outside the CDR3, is KAGVTQTPRYLIKTRGQQVTLSCSPISGHRSVSWYQQTPGQGLQFLFEYFSETQRNKGNFPGRFSGRQFSNSRSEMNVSTLELGDSALYLCASSLDHEDNEQFFGPGTRLTVL.

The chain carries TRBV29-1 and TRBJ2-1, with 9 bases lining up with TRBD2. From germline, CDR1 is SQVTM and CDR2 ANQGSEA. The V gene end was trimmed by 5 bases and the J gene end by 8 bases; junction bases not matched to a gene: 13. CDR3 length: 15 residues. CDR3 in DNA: TGCAGCGTTAGACGGGGTAGCGGGAGTTTGGATGAGCAGTTCTTC. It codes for CSVRRGSGSLDEQFF.

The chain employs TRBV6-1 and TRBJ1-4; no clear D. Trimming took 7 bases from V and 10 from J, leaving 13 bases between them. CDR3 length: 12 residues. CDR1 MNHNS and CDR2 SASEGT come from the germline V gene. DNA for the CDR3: TGTGCCAGCAAGGTTGAATTAGGAAAACTGTTTTTT. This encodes CASKVELGKLFF.

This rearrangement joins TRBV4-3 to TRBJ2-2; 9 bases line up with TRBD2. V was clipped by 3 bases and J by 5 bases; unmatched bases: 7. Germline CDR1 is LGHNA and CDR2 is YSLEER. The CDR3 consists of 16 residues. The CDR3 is CASSQYSGRKTGELFF. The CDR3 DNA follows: TGCGCCAGCAGCCAGTATAGCGGGAGAAAGACCGGGGAGCTGTTTTTT.

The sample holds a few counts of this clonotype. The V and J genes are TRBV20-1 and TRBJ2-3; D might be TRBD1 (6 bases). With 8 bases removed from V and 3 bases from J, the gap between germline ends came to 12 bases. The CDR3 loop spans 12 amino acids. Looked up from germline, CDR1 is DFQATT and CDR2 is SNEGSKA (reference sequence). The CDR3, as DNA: TGCAGTCCAGGGGCCGGGACAGATACGCAGTATTTT. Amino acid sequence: CSPGAGTDTQYF.

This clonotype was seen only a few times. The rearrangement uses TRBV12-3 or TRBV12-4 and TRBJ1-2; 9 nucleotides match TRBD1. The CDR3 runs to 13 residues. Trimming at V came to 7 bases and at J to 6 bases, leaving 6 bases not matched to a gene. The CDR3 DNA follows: TGTGCCAGCACCCGGGACAGGGTAGATGGCTACACCTTC. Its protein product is CASTRDRVDGYTF.

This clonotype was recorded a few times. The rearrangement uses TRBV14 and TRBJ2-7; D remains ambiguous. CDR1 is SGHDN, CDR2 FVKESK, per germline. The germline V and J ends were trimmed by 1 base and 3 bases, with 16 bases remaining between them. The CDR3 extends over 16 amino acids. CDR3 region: CASSQVSWVGGYEQYF. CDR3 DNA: TGTGCCAGCAGCCAAGTTTCATGGGTGGGCGGCTACGAGCAGTACTTC.

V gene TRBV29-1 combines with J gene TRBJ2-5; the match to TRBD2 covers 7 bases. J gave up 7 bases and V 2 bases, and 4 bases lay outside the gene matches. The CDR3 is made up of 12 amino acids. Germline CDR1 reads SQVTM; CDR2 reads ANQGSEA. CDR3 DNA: TGCAGCGTTGAACGGACTAGAGGGACCCAGTACTTC. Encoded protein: CSVERTRGTQYF.

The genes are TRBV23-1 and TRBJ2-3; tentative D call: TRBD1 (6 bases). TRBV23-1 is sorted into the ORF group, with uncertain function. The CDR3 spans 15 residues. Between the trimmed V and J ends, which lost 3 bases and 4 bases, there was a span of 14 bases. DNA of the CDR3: TGCGCCAGCAGTCACTCCAGGGGCTGCGCAGATACGCAGTATTTT. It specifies CASSHSRGCADTQYF.

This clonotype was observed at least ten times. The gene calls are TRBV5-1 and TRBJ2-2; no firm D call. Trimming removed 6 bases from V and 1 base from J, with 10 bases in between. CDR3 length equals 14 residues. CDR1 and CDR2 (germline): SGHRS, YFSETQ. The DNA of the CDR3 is TGCGCCAGCACCCTAGGTGGGAACACCGGGGAGCTGTTTTTT. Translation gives CASTLGGNTGELFF.

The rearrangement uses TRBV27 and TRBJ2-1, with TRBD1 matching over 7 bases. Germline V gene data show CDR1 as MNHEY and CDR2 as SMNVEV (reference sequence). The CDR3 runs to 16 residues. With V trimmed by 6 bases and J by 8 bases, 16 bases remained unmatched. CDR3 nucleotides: TGTGCCAGCAGCCTACTCCTGAGGGGACAGTCCGATGAGCAGTTCTTC. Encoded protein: CASSLLLRGQSDEQFF.

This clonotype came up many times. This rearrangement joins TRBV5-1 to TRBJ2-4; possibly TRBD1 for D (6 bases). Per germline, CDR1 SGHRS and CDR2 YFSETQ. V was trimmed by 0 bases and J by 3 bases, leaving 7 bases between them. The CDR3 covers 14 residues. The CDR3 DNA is TGCGCCAGCAGCTTGGACAGGGACAAAAACATTCAGTACTTC. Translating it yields CASSLDRDKNIQYF. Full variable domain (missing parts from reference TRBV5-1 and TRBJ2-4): KAGVTQTPRYLIKTRGQQVTLSCSPISGHRSVSWYQQTPGQGLQFLFEYFSETQRNKGNFPGRFSGRQFSNSRSEMNVSTLELGDSALYLCASSLDRDKNIQYFGAGTRLSVL.

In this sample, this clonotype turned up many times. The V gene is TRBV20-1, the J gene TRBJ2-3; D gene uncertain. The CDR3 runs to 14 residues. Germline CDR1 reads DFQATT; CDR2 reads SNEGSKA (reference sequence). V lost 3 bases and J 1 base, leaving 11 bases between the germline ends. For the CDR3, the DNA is TGCAGTGCTAGCGATCTGTCTCGCACAGATACGCAGTATTTT. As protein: CSASDLSRTDTQYF.

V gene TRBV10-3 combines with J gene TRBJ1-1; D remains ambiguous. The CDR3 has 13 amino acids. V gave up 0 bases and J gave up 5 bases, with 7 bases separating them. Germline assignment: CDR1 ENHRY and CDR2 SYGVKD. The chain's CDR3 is CAISESRSTEAFF. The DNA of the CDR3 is TGTGCCATCAGTGAGTCGAGGTCAACTGAAGCTTTCTTT.

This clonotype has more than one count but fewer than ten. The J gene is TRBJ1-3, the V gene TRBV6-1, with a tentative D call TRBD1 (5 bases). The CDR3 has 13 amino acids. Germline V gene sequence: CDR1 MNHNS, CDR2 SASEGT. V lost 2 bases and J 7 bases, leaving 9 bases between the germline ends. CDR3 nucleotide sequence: TGTGCCAGCAGTGAAACCCGGGGCAACACCATATATTTT. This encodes CASSETRGNTIYF.

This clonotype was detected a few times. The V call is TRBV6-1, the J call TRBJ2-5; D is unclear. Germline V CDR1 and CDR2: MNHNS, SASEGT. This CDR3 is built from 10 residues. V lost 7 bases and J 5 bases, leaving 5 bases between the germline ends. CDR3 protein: CASIEETQYF. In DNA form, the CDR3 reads TGTGCCAGCATCGAGGAGACCCAGTACTTC.

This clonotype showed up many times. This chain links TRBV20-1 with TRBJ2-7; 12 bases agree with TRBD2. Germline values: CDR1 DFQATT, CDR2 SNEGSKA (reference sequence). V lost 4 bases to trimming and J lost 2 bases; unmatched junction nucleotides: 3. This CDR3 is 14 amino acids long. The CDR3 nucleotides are TGCAGTGCTATCAGGACTAGCGGGACCTACGAGCAGTACTTC. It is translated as CSAIRTSGTYEQYF.

CDR3: CASSLGTGRVDSSQTYEQYF. Here the CDR3 DNA reads TGTGCCAGCAGTTTGGGTACGGGTAGGGTGGACTCATCACAAACCTACGAGCAGTACTTC. J is TRBJ2-7 and V is TRBV12-3 or TRBV12-4, with a tentative D call TRBD2 (5 bases). This CDR3 is 20 amino acids long. Between the trimmed V and J ends, which lost 3 bases and 2 bases, there was a span of 29 bases.

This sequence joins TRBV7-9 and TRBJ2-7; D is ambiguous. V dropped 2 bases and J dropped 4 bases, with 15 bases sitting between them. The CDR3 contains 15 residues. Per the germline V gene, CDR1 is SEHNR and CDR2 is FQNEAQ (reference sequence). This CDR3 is CASSLMGKSGYEQYF. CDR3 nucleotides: TGTGCCAGCAGCTTAATGGGGAAATCAGGTTACGAGCAGTACTTC.